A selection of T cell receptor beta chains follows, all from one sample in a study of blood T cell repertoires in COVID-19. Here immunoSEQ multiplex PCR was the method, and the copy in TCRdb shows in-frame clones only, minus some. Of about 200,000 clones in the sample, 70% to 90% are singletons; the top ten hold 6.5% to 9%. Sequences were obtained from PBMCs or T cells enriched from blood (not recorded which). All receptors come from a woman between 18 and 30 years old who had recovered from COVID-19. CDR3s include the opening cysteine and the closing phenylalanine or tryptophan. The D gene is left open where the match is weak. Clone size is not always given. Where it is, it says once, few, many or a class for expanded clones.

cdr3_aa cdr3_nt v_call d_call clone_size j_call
CASAATGGSGNTIYF TGTGCCAGCGCGGCGACAGGGGGCTCTGGAAACACCATATATTTT TRBV9 TRBD1 . TRBJ1-3
CASSKAGGDRENYGYTF TGTGCCAGCAGCAAAGCCGGCGGGGACAGGGAAAACTATGGCTACACCTTC TRBV21-1 . . TRBJ1-2
CAIQGGINQPQHF TGTGCCATACAGGGTGGAATCAATCAGCCCCAGCATTTT TRBV30 . once TRBJ1-5
CASSEGQGAVNEQFF TGTGCCAGCAGTGAGGGACAGGGGGCTGTCAATGAGCAGTTCTTC TRBV6-4 TRBD1 . TRBJ2-1
CASSFGGATNEKLFF TGTGCCAGCAGCTTTGGCGGGGCAACTAATGAAAAACTGTTTTTT TRBV11-2 . . TRBJ1-4
CASSSLAGGNNEQFF TGTGCCAGCAGTTCCCTAGCGGGGGGTAACAATGAGCAGTTCTTC TRBV6-5 TRBD2 few TRBJ2-1
CASSEQPRGSGNTIYF TGTGCCAGCTCAGAGCAACCAAGGGGCTCTGGAAACACCATATATTTT TRBV18 . . TRBJ1-3
CASSARGTGELFF TGTGCCAGCAGCGCCAGGGGCACCGGGGAGCTGTTTTTT TRBV5-6 . . TRBJ2-2
CASSYLREGNQPQHF TGTGCCAGCAGTTACCTCCGGGAGGGCAATCAGCCCCAGCATTTT TRBV28 . . TRBJ1-5
CASSLGARTDTQYF TGTGCCAGCAGCTTGGGGGCGCGCACAGATACGCAGTATTTT TRBV7-3 . once TRBJ2-3
CASSVNRGGEQYF TGTGCCAGCAGCGTGAACAGGGGAGGCGAGCAGTACTTC TRBV11-1 . . TRBJ2-7
CASSDRGGQGGYGYTF TGTGCCAGCAGTGACCGGGGAGGACAGGGAGGCTATGGCTACACCTTC TRBV28 TRBD1 . TRBJ1-2
CASSPSEGRYTF TGTGCCAGCAGCCCCTCTGAGGGGAGGTACACCTTC TRBV7-6 . few TRBJ1-2
CASSSRASLGATEAFF TGTGCCAGCAGTTCTCGGGCCTCTCTAGGGGCCACTGAAGCTTTCTTT TRBV6-5 . . TRBJ1-1
CASSSRTGANEKLFF TGTGCCAGCAGCTCCCGGACAGGGGCTAATGAAAAACTGTTTTTT TRBV5-5 TRBD1 . TRBJ1-4
CASSQDAQGRGSPLHF TGCGCCAGCAGCCAAGACGCCCAGGGGCGGGGGTCACCCCTCCACTTT TRBV4-1 . . TRBJ1-6
CASSVGTGGNQPQHF TGTGCCAGCAGCGTAGGGACAGGGGGCAATCAGCCCCAGCATTTT TRBV9 TRBD1 . TRBJ1-5
CASSVGGPNNEQFF TGTGCCAGCAGCGTAGGTGGCCCCAACAATGAGCAGTTCTTC TRBV9 . once TRBJ2-1
CASSRTGVQETQYF TGTGCCAGCTCCCGGACAGGGGTCCAAGAGACCCAGTACTTC TRBV18 TRBD1 . TRBJ2-5
CASSLGVWGRGRSEQFF TGTGCCAGCAGCTTAGGAGTCTGGGGTAGGGGGCGGAGTGAGCAGTTCTTC TRBV11-2 TRBD1 once TRBJ2-1
CASSSWTGYTF TGCGCCAGCAGCTCCTGGACGGGATACACCTTC TRBV5-1 . . TRBJ1-2
CASSVGDNMPGGTEAFF TGTGCCAGCAGCGTAGGGGACAATATGCCGGGAGGGACTGAAGCTTTCTTT TRBV9 . . TRBJ1-1
CAWRLAGAHEQYF TGTGCCTGGCGCCTAGCGGGGGCCCACGAGCAGTACTTC TRBV30 TRBD2 . TRBJ2-7
CASNNYNTDTQYF TGTGCCAGCAATAACTATAACACAGATACGCAGTATTTT TRBV7-2 . . TRBJ2-3
CASSEVGAGRSEKLFF TGCGCCAGCAGCGAGGTCGGGGCAGGGAGGAGCGAAAAACTGTTTTTT TRBV5-1 . . TRBJ1-4
CASSRKEGLQQETQYF TGCGCCAGCAGCCGAAAAGAGGGACTTCAGCAAGAGACCCAGTACTTC TRBV10-1 . . TRBJ2-5
CASTGNYGYTF TGTGCCAGCACAGGCAACTATGGCTACACCTTC TRBV6-5 . . TRBJ1-2
CSVFPSARGIGEQFF TGCAGCGTTTTCCCTTCGGCGCGGGGGATTGGTGAGCAGTTCTTC TRBV29-1 TRBD2 . TRBJ2-1
CASSRSGTEINYGYTF TGTGCCAGCAGCCGATCTGGGACAGAAATTAACTATGGCTACACCTTC TRBV3-1/TRBV3-2 TRBD1 . TRBJ1-2
CAWSSLREQFF TGTGCCTGGAGTTCCCTGCGTGAGCAGTTCTTC TRBV30 . . TRBJ2-1
CARSSGTGSYGYTF TGTGCCAGAAGCTCCGGGACAGGGTCCTATGGCTACACCTTC TRBV5-3 TRBD1 . TRBJ1-2
CASSLGQGSLYEQYF TGTGCCAGCAGCCTCGGACAGGGAAGCCTCTACGAGCAGTACTTC TRBV11-2 TRBD1 . TRBJ2-7
CASSQTSLGGDYGYTF TGCGCCAGCAGCCAGACCTCATTAGGGGGCGACTATGGCTACACCTTC TRBV4-1 TRBD1 . TRBJ1-2
CSVDLGQDYTGELFF TGCAGCGTTGACCTGGGACAGGACTACACCGGGGAGCTGTTTTTT TRBV29-1 TRBD1 . TRBJ2-2
CASSLEGTVSYEQYF TGCGCCAGCAGCTTGGAAGGGACAGTATCCTACGAGCAGTACTTC TRBV5-1 TRBD1 . TRBJ2-7
CASSQPGGGGLDTQYF TGCGCCAGCAGCCAGCCCGGTGGCGGGGGGTTAGATACGCAGTATTTT TRBV4-1 TRBD2 . TRBJ2-3
CASSFFAQPQHF TGTGCCAGCAGCTTCTTCGCGCAGCCCCAGCATTTT TRBV7-9 . once TRBJ1-5
CASSTGTGGVDTQYF TGCGCCAGCTCCACAGGGACAGGGGGCGTAGATACGCAGTATTTT TRBV5-1 TRBD1 . TRBJ2-3
CASSLSGVTYEQYF TGTGCCAGCAGCCTTAGCGGGGTAACCTACGAGCAGTACTTC TRBV9 TRBD2 . TRBJ2-7
CASSLEARGNGYTF TGTGCCAGCAGCTTGGAGGCCAGGGGTAATGGCTACACCTTC TRBV5-6 . . TRBJ1-2
CASSQPQGTGNTIYF TGTGCCAGCAGTCAGCCACAGGGAACCGGAAACACCATATATTTT TRBV7-6 . . TRBJ1-3
CSVSPNTEAFF TGCAGCGTTAGCCCTAACACTGAAGCTTTCTTT TRBV29-1 . . TRBJ1-1
CASSIGVLGGADYEQYF TGTGCCAGTAGTATAGGGGTGTTAGGGGGCGCGGACTACGAGCAGTACTTC TRBV19 TRBD1 . TRBJ2-7
CASSRRREETQYF TGTGCCAGCAGCCGGAGGAGAGAAGAGACCCAGTACTTC TRBV11-2 . . TRBJ2-5
CASSPSSGSYEQYF TGTGCCAGCTCACCATCTAGCGGGTCCTACGAGCAGTACTTC TRBV18 TRBD2 . TRBJ2-7
CASSVADTSYGYTF TGTGCCAGCAGCGTAGCTGACACCAGCTATGGCTACACCTTC TRBV9 . . TRBJ1-2
CATSRDRQGALNQPQHF TGTGCCACCAGCAGAGACCGACAGGGGGCACTCAATCAGCCCCAGCATTTT TRBV15 TRBD1 . TRBJ1-5
CASSLGRAGISPLHF TGTGCCAGCAGTTTAGGGAGGGCGGGTATTTCACCCCTCCACTTT TRBV28 . . TRBJ1-6
CASSFLRGRADTQYF TGTGCCAGCAGTTTTTTAAGGGGTAGGGCAGATACGCAGTATTTT TRBV28 . . TRBJ2-3
CASTDMYQETQYF TGTGCCAGCACCGACATGTACCAAGAGACCCAGTACTTC TRBV6-5 . . TRBJ2-5